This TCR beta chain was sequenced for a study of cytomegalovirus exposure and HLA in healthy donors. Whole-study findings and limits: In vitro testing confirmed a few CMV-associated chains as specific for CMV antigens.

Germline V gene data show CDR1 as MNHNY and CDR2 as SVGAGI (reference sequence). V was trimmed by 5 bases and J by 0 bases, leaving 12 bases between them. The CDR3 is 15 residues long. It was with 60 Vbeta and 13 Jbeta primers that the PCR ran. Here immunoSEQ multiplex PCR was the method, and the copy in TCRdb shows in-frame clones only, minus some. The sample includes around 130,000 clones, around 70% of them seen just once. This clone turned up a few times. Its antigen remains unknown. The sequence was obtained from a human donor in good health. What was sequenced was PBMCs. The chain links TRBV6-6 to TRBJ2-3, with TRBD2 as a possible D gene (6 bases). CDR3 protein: CASSRRLGSTDTQYF. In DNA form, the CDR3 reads TGTGCCAGCAGTCGCCGACTAGGGAGCACAGATACGCAGTATTTT.